This TCR beta chain comes out of a study of blood T cell repertoires in COVID-19. Profiling relied on immunoSEQ multiplex PCR, and the TCRdb table lists in-frame clones only, not all of them. The table has under 300,000 clones, roughly 89% seen once. Input material: peripheral blood. The receptor was isolated from a woman in her thirties or forties who had recovered from COVID-19.

The chain's CDR3 is CASSLDRGLGTEAFF. The CDR3 region has the DNA TGTGCCAGCAGCCTCGACAGGGGGCTAGGAACTGAAGCTTTCTTT. The chain has TRBV5-6 and TRBJ1-1; TRBD1 matches 10 bases. Germline CDR1 and CDR2: SGHDT and YYEEEE. V lost 4 bases to trimming and J lost 5 bases; unmatched junction nucleotides: 8. This CDR3 is built from 15 residues.